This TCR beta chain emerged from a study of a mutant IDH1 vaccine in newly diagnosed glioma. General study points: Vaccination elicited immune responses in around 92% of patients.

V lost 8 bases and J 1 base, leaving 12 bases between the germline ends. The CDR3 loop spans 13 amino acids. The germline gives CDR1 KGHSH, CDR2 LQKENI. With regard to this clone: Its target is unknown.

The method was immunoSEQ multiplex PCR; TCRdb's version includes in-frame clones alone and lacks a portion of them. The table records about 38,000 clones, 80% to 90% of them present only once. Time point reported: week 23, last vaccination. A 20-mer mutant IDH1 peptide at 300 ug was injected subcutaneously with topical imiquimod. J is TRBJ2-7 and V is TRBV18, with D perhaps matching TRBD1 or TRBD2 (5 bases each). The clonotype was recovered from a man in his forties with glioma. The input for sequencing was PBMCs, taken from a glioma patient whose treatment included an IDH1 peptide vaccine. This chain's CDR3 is CASHRGGSYEQYF. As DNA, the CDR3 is TGTGCCAGCCACCGGGGCGGTTCCTACGAGCAGTACTTC.